Given below is one TCR beta chain in context. The antigen is unknown. A sample-barcoded 5' primer and a J-beta primer mix were used in a second PCR of about 7 to 12 cycles. TCRdb re-called the 5' RACE reads with MiXCR, one entry per CDR3 protein. This table holds fewer than 600,000 distinct CDR3 sequences, around 27% found once. The sample comes from a study of blood T cells in healthy people across ages. Trimming shortened V by 1 base and J by 0 bases, and 7 bases separated the two germline ends. The CDR3 is 15 residues long. Germline values: CDR1 MNHNS, CDR2 SASEGT. General study results and limits: More naive CD4+ cells and higher diversity marked long-lived donors relative to aged donors.

A further study also used this sample, focusing on T cells of mothers and their children.

The gene calls are TRBV6-1 and TRBJ2-1; D unresolved. The specimen sequenced was blood. The receptor's source is a boy younger than 10 in good health. CDR3: CASSEEGYSYNEQFF. In nucleotides, the CDR3 is TGTGCCAGCAGTGAAGAAGGGTACTCCTACAATGAGCAGTTCTTC.